Included here is one T cell receptor (beta chain) sequence, with context. The antigen remains undetermined. Trimming pared 3 bases from V and 4 bases from J, leaving 12 bases between. Germline V CDR1 and CDR2: LGHNA, YSLEER. The CDR3 has 14 amino acids. The sample is drawn from a study of shared clonotypes between healthy human individuals. On the study more broadly: In total, the donors were two women and a few men aged 18 to 49. The study, taken as a whole, reports: Several donors shared 4.5% to 6.5% of their naive CD4 clonotypes.

Over several immunoSEQ plates, each subset's genomic DNA was distributed in even portions. Profiling relied on immunoSEQ multiplex PCR, and the TCRdb table lists in-frame clones only, not all of them. The sample consists of roughly 2.5 million clones, about 92% of them appearing once. Specimen: naive CD4+ T cells sorted from blood. Indicated subset: CD45RA+ positively selected. The receptor was isolated from a man aged 18 to 30 in good health. The J gene is TRBJ1-2, the V gene TRBV4-3; tentatively, D is TRBD1 (6 bases). This CDR3 reads CASSQGGQSYGYTF. CDR3 sequence (DNA): TGCGCCAGCAGCCAGGGGGGACAAAGCTATGGCTACACCTTC.